Following are 10 T cell receptor beta chains from one sample sequenced in a study of PD-1 blockade in mismatch repair-deficient tumors. The antigens these receptors bind are not known. TCRdb keeps only in-frame clones here, not all; method: immunoSEQ multiplex PCR. This sample has 8,500 to 10,000 clones; about 90% occur once, and the top ten carry roughly 15%. Time point reported: approximately nine-day in vitro stimulation with candidate mutation-associated neoantigen peptide 1. The sequences come from cells cultured in vitro, collected from a patient treated with pembrolizumab. All receptors derive from an adult with mismatch repair-deficient cancer.

The chain is built from TRBV27 and TRBJ1-2; D remains unclear. The CDR3 extends over 14 amino acids. Trimming left V 3 bases short and J 8 bases short, with 16 bases between. Germline V gene lookup returns CDR1 MNHEY and CDR2 SMNVEV (reference sequence). CDR3 residues: CASSFGDGFVGYTF. In DNA, the CDR3 is TGTGCCAGCAGTTTCGGAGACGGCTTTGTAGGCTACACCTTC.

The chain uses TRBV23-1 and TRBJ2-4; TRBD1 might be the D (5 bases). TRBV23-1 is noted as an ORF with a role that remains uncertain. This CDR3 is built from 17 residues. Trimming pared 3 bases from V and 0 bases from J, leaving 15 bases between. Here the CDR3 DNA reads TGCGCCAGCAGTCACCCTGGACATGAGCTAGCCAAAAACATTCAGTACTTC. Its protein is CASSHPGHELAKNIQYF.

The chain links TRBV6-4 to TRBJ1-2; the D gene is possibly TRBD1 (5 bases). The CDR3 runs to 13 residues. Looked up from germline, CDR1 is MRHNA and CDR2 is SNTAGT. Trimming took off 3 bases at V and 8 bases at J, with 13 bases between the two ends. The CDR3 nucleotides are TGTGCCAGCAGTGATTCGGGGACGCGCGGCTACACCTTC. This codes for CASSDSGTRGYTF.

The CDR3 sequence is CASSHPVTSGRNEQFF. CDR3 coding DNA: TGTGCCAGCAGCCATCCCGTGACTAGCGGGAGGAATGAGCAGTTCTTC. The chain is built from TRBV9 and TRBJ2-1; 13 positions match TRBD2. The CDR3 loop spans 16 amino acids. V shed 4 bases, J shed 7 bases, and the junction held 8 bases outside the gene matches. Per germline, CDR1 SGDLS and CDR2 YYNGEE.

The chain uses TRBV6-6 and TRBJ2-7, with 8 nucleotides matching TRBD2. This CDR3 has 14 amino acids. CDR1 and CDR2 (germline): MNHNY, SVGAGI (reference sequence). With 8 bases clipped from V and 0 bases from J, the junction kept 6 bases outside the gene matches. The CDR3 region is CASGTGGSSYEQYF. The CDR3 DNA is TGTGCCAGCGGCACGGGAGGGAGCTCCTACGAGCAGTACTTC.

The rearrangement joins TRBV25-1 to TRBJ2-7; the match to TRBD1 covers 8 bases. The V segment lost 4 bases and the J segment 0 bases; nucleotides outside the gene matches: 5. Per germline, CDR1 MGHDK and CDR2 SYGVNS. This CDR3 region has 15 residues. CDR3 DNA: TGTGCCAGCAGTGGCCGGGACAGGCTCTCCTACGAGCAGTACTTC. Encoded protein: CASSGRDRLSYEQYF.

The V and J genes are TRBV2 and TRBJ1-5; D is perhaps TRBD1 (6 bases). Per the germline V gene, CDR1 is SNHLY and CDR2 is FYNNEI. Trimming left V 6 bases short and J 4 bases short, with 10 bases between. This CDR3 is built from 13 residues. The CDR3 bases are TGTGCCAGCAGCGACACAGGGAATCAGCCCCAGCATTTT. It specifies CASSDTGNQPQHF.

The chain couples TRBV15 to TRBJ1-1; 7 bases match TRBD1. Germline V gene data show CDR1 as LNHNV and CDR2 as YYDKDF (reference sequence). V trimming: 5 bases; J trimming: 5 bases; junction bases outside the gene matches: 8. The CDR3 runs to 14 residues. CDR3 sequence: CATSSPGTATEAFF. Written as DNA, the CDR3 is TGTGCCACCAGCTCCCCCGGGACAGCGACTGAAGCTTTCTTT.

The chain joins TRBV6-5 to TRBJ2-2; D is possibly TRBD1 (5 bases). CDR3 size: 13 residues. Germline CDR1 is MNHEY and CDR2 is SVGAGI. V was shortened by 1 base and J by 6 bases, with 6 bases between the two germline ends. The CDR3 sequence: CASSYLGAGELFF. Written as DNA, the CDR3 is TGTGCCAGCAGTTACTTAGGGGCCGGGGAGCTGTTTTTT.

V is TRBV5-1 and J is TRBJ2-7, with TRBD2 matching over 11 bases. The CDR3 sequence is 17 residues long. The J segment lost 5 bases and the V segment lost 0 bases, leaving 10 bases of the junction unmatched. Per germline, CDR1 SGHRS and CDR2 YFSETQ. The chain's CDR3 is CASSLGLAGLWSDEQYF. CDR3 in DNA: TGCGCCAGCAGCTTGGGACTAGCGGGATTATGGAGCGACGAGCAGTACTTC.